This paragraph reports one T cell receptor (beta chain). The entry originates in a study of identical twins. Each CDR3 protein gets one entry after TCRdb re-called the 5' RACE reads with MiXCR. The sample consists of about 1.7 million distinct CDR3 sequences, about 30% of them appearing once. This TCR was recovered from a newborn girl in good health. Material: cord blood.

The CDR3 sequence is CASASGGSYNEQYF. The CDR3 bases are TGTGCCAGCGCCTCGGGGGGCTCCTACAATGAGCAGTACTTC. J is TRBJ2-1 and V is TRBV28; D is possibly TRBD2 (7 bases). The J call is doubtful: the DNA matches TRBJ2-7 better. CDR3 size: 14 residues. The germline gives CDR1 MDHEN, CDR2 SYDVKM.